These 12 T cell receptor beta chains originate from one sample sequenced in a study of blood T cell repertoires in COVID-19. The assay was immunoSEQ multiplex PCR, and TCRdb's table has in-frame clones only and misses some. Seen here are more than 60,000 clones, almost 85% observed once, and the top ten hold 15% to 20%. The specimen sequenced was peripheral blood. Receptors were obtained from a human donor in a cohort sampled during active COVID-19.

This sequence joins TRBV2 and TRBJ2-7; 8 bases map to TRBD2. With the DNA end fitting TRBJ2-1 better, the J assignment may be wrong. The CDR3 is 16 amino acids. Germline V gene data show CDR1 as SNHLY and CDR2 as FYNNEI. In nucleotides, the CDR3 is TGTGCCAGCAGTATGCTCACGGGACTAGTAAACGATGAGCAGTTCTTC. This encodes CASSMLTGLVNDEQFF.

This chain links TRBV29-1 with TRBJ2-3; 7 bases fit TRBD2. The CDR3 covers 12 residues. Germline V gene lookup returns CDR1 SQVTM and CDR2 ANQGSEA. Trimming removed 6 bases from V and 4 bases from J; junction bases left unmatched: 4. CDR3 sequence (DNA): TGCAGCGTCGAGCGGGGCTCAGATACGCAGTATTTT. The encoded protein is CSVERGSDTQYF.

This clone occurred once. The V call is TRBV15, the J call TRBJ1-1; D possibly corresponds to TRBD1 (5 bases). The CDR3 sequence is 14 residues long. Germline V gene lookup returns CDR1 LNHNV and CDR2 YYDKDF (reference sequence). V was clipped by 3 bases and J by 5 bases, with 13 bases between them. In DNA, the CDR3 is TGTGCCACCAGCAGTCGACAGTTGATAACTGAAGCTTTCTTT. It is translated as CATSSRQLITEAFF.

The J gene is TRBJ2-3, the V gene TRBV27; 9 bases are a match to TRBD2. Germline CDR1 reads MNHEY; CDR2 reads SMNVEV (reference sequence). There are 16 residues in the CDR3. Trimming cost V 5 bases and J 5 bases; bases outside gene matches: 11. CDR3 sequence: CASSVLAGGAQDTQYF. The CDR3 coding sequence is TGTGCCAGCAGTGTCCTCGCGGGGGGGGCGCAAGATACGCAGTATTTT.

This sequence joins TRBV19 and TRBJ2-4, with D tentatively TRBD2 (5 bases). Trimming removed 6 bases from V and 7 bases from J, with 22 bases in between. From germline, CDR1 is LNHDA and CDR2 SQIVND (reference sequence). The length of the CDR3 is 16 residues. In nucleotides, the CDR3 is TGTGCCAGTAGCGTCTCGGGAATCGTGTGGTCGAACATTCAGTACTTC. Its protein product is CASSVSGIVWSNIQYF.

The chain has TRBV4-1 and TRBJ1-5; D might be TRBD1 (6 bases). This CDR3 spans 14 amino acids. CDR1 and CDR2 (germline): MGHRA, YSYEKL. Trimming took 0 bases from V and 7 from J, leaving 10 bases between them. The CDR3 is CASSQETGPQPQHF. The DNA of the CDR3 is TGCGCCAGCAGCCAAGAAACAGGGCCCCAGCCCCAGCATTTT.

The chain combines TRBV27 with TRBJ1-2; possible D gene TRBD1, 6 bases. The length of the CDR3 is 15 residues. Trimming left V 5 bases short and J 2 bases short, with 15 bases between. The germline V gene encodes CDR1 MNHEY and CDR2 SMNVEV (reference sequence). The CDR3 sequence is CASSPGGGLNYGYTF. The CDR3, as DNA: TGTGCCAGCAGTCCCGGCGGGGGGCTGAACTATGGCTACACCTTC.

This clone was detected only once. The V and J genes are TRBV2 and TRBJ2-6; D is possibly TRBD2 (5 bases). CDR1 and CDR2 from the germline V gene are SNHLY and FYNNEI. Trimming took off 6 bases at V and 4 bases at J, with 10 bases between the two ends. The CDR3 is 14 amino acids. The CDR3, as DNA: TGTGCCAGCAGCAGAGGGATCGGGGCCAACGTCCTGACTTTC. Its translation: CASSRGIGANVLTF.

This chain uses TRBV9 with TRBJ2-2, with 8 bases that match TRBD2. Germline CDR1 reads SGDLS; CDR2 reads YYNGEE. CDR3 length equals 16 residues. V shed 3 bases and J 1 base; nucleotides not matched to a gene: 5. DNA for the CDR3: TGTGCCAGCAGCGCCACCCTAGCGGGGAACACCGGGGAGCTGTTTTTT. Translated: CASSATLAGNTGELFF.

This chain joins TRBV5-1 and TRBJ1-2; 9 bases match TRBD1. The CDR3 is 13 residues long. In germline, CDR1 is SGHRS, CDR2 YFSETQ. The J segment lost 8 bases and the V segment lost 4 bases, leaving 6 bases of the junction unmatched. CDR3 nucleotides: TGCGCCAGCAGCCCGGGACAGGGTGGAGGCTACACCTTC. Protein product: CASSPGQGGGYTF.

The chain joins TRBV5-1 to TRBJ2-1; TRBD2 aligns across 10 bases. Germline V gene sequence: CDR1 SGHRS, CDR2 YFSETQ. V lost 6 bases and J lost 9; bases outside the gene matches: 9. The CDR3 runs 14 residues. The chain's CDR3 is CASNPGLANPEQFF. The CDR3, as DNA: TGCGCCAGCAACCCGGGACTAGCGAATCCTGAGCAGTTCTTC.

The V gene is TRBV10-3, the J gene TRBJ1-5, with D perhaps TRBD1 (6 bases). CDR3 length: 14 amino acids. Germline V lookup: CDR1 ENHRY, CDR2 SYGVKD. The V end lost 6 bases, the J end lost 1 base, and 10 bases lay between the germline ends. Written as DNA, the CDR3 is TGTGCCATCAGCCCGGACAGCAGCAATCAGCCCCAGCATTTT. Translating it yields CAISPDSSNQPQHF.